These 24 T cell receptor beta chains were all obtained from the same sample, sequenced in a study of neurological immune-mediated disorders. TCRdb fed the 5' RACE reads into MiXCR, producing one record per CDR3 protein. The repertoire holds about 30,000 distinct CDR3 sequences, with approximately 5% as singletons. Sequencing was done on a sample of CD4+ T cells from blood. These receptors were collected from a woman in her forties or fifties in good health.

This clonotype was seen ten or more times. This chain joins TRBV10-3 and TRBJ2-1; tentatively, D is TRBD1 (5 bases). The CDR3 has 14 amino acids. Germline V gene lookup returns CDR1 ENHRY and CDR2 SYGVKD. Trimming took 7 bases from V and 6 from J, leaving 16 bases between them. The CDR3 sequence is CAIKGPEGVNEQFF. In DNA form, the CDR3 reads TGTGCCATCAAGGGTCCGGAAGGGGTCAATGAGCAGTTCTTC.

This clonotype showed up many times. V gene TRBV5-1 combines with J gene TRBJ2-7, with TRBD1 matching over 8 bases. CDR1 and CDR2 from the germline V gene are SGHRS and YFSETQ. The CDR3 is made up of 14 amino acids. The J segment lost 3 bases and the V segment lost 2 bases, leaving 4 bases of the junction unmatched. This chain's CDR3 is CASSFRGQDYEQYF. CDR3 bases: TGCGCCAGCAGCTTTCGGGGACAGGACTACGAGCAGTACTTC.

This clonotype was recorded at least ten times. CDR3 protein: CASSLQGEPYNSPLHF. The CDR3, as DNA: TGCGCCAGCAGCTTACAGGGGGAACCCTATAATTCACCCCTCCACTTT. The V and J genes are TRBV5-1 and TRBJ1-6, with 8 bases lining up with TRBD1. Losses at the gene ends were 2 bases for V and 2 bases for J; bases not matched to a gene: 3. From germline, CDR1 is SGHRS and CDR2 YFSETQ. The CDR3 covers 16 residues. Full variable domain (rest looked up from reference TRBV5-1 and TRBJ1-6): KAGVTQTPRYLIKTRGQQVTLSCSPISGHRSVSWYQQTPGQGLQFLFEYFSETQRNKGNFPGRFSGRQFSNSRSEMNVSTLELGDSALYLCASSLQGEPYNSPLHFGNGTRLTVT.

In its sample, this clonotype was seen many times. The chain carries TRBV5-6 and TRBJ1-3, with D tentatively TRBD1 (6 bases). Germline V gene lookup returns CDR1 SGHDT and CDR2 YYEEEE. This CDR3 is 18 amino acids long. V was pared by 3 bases and J by 0 bases, with 19 bases between. The CDR3 nucleotides read TGTGCCAGCAGCTCGACAGGAACAAGGGACATCTCTGGAAACACCATATATTTT. Its translation is CASSSTGTRDISGNTIYF.

There are many counts of this clonotype. The chain recombines TRBV25-1 with TRBJ1-5; a possible D gene is TRBD1 (5 bases). The CDR3 has 14 amino acids. Between the trimmed V and J ends, which lost 1 base and 6 bases, there was a span of 10 bases. CDR1 MGHDK and CDR2 SYGVNS come from the germline V gene. In DNA form, the CDR3 reads TGTGCCAGCAGTGAATGGGGGTCGGCTCAGCCCCAGCATTTT. Translated, it gives CASSEWGSAQPQHF.

This clonotype was seen many times. The rearrangement uses TRBV12-3 or TRBV12-4 and TRBJ2-1; 7 nucleotides match TRBD2. V shed 7 bases, J shed 5 bases, and the junction held 5 bases outside the gene matches. The CDR3 covers 13 residues. CDR3 residues: CASNGGFDNEQFF. The CDR3 DNA is TGTGCCAGCAACGGGGGGTTTGACAATGAGCAGTTCTTC.

This clonotype was detected many times. V gene TRBV9 combines with J gene TRBJ2-1; unclear D gene. Germline V CDR1 and CDR2: SGDLS, YYNGEE. The CDR3 has 15 amino acids. The V end lost 3 bases, the J end lost 5 bases, and 15 bases lay between the germline ends. The CDR3 region has the DNA TGTGCCAGCAGCGCCGGACCAGCGATGGACAATGAGCAGTTCTTC. Translation: CASSAGPAMDNEQFF.

The table lists this clonotype with many counts. The rearrangement links TRBV29-1 to TRBJ2-5, with a weak D call TRBD1 (5 bases). Trimming took off 4 bases at V and 4 bases at J, with 13 bases between the two ends. Looked up from germline, CDR1 is SQVTM and CDR2 is ANQGSEA. The CDR3 consists of 13 residues. The CDR3 is CSVGQSFRETQYF. As DNA, the CDR3 is TGCAGCGTTGGACAGAGCTTCCGAGAGACCCAGTACTTC.

This clonotype appeared many times. This chain connects TRBV5-8 to TRBJ2-2, with D perhaps matching TRBD2 (6 bases). Germline V CDR1 and CDR2: SGHTS, YDEGEE. Between the trimmed V and J ends, which lost 7 bases and 3 bases, there was a span of 16 bases. The CDR3 sequence is 15 residues long. The CDR3 loop is CASSAGFVDTGELFF. In DNA, the CDR3 is TGTGCCAGCTCCGCGGGGTTTGTGGACACCGGGGAGCTGTTTTTT.

This clonotype is medium-sized in the sample. The CDR3 reads CASSAGQGVYGYTF. CDR3 nucleotide sequence: TGTGCCAGCAGTGCTGGACAGGGGGTCTATGGCTACACCTTC. The rearrangement links TRBV28 to TRBJ1-2; 10 bases are shared with TRBD1. This CDR3 spans 14 amino acids. CDR1 MDHEN and CDR2 SYDVKM come from the germline V gene. Trimming took 5 bases from V and 4 from J; bases not matched to a gene: 4.

This clonotype has at least ten counts. The chain uses TRBV7-2 and TRBJ2-1, with 7 bases matching TRBD1. In germline, CDR1 is SGHTA, CDR2 FQGNSA. V lost 2 bases, J lost 2 bases, and 0 bases stayed unmatched. This CDR3 spans 14 amino acids. For the CDR3, the DNA is TGTGCCAGCAGCTTACAGGGGGCCTACAATGAGCAGTTCTTC. This gives the protein CASSLQGAYNEQFF.

This clonotype has ten or more counts. The V and J genes are TRBV4-1 and TRBJ2-6; D not resolved. Germline V gives CDR1 MGHRA, CDR2 YSYEKL. The CDR3 has 15 amino acids. The V gene lost 4 bases and the J gene lost 2 bases, with 9 bases spanning the gap. In DNA, the CDR3 is TGCGCCAGCAGCCCGCCCGTAGCTGGGGCCAACGTCCTGACTTTC. This encodes CASSPPVAGANVLTF.

This clonotype was detected ten times or more. V and J are TRBV7-2 and TRBJ2-7; D remains ambiguous. The CDR3 totals 15 residues. V gave up 5 bases and J gave up 3 bases, with 17 bases separating them. Germline CDR1 and CDR2: SGHTA and FQGNSA. The CDR3 nucleotides read TGTGCCAGCAGCCCAGTTGTCACACCCTACTACGAGCAGTACTTC. Translated, it gives CASSPVVTPYYEQYF.

The chain uses TRBV28 and TRBJ1-5; D ambiguous. CDR1 is MDHEN, CDR2 SYDVKM, per germline. Between the trimmed V and J ends, which lost 8 bases and 7 bases, there was a span of 18 bases. The CDR3 runs to 14 residues. Written as DNA, the CDR3 is TGTGCCAGCTCTAGACCACCCTCGGGACAGCCCCAGCATTTT. This codes for CASSRPPSGQPQHF.

This clonotype was found many times. CDR3 DNA: TGTGCCAGCAGCATCGACAGGGCGACTGAAGCTTTCTTT. Translation gives CASSIDRATEAFF. The chain has TRBV6-2 or TRBV6-3 and TRBJ1-1, with 7 bases lining up with TRBD1. The CDR3 has 13 amino acids. V shed 6 bases and J 5 bases; nucleotides not matched to a gene: 6. Germline V CDR1 and CDR2: MNHEY, SVGEGT.

The rearrangement joins TRBV10-3 to TRBJ1-1; D not certain. V lost 4 bases and J lost 14, with 23 bases in between. Germline V gene lookup returns CDR1 ENHRY and CDR2 SYGVKD. CDR3 length: 14 residues. CDR3 loop: CAISVNAGPTESFF. CDR3 coding DNA: TGTGCCATCAGTGTCAATGCGGGCCCCACTGAATCCTTCTTT.

Ten or more counts support this clonotype. The V call is TRBV7-2, the J call TRBJ1-4; possibly TRBD1 for D (6 bases). V lost 5 bases, J lost 8 bases, and 15 bases lay in between. This CDR3 has 14 amino acids. Germline lookup yields CDR1 SGHTA and CDR2 FQGNSA. Here the CDR3 reads CASSQDSLEEKLFF. The CDR3 DNA follows: TGTGCCAGCAGCCAGGACAGCCTGGAAGAAAAACTGTTTTTT.

This clonotype showed up many times. The chain combines TRBV7-8 with TRBJ2-4, with D tentatively TRBD1 (7 bases). The CDR3 is 17 amino acids. Trimming removed 4 bases at V and 1 base at J, with 17 bases between. Germline V gene lookup returns CDR1 SGHVS and CDR2 FQNEAQ. The CDR3 reads CASSSTIRGDAKNIQYF. The CDR3 DNA sequence: TGTGCCAGCAGCTCAACTATCAGGGGGGACGCCAAAAACATTCAGTACTTC.

This clonotype has a count of ten or more. This sequence joins TRBV5-1 and TRBJ2-7; D is perhaps TRBD2 (6 bases). The germline V gene has CDR1 SGHRS and CDR2 YFSETQ. V was shortened by 4 bases and J by 0 bases, with 14 bases between the two germline ends. The CDR3 has 15 amino acids. CDR3: CASSRGAGSSYEQYF. The CDR3 DNA sequence: TGCGCCAGCAGCCGAGGGGCGGGGAGCTCCTACGAGCAGTACTTC.

There are many counts of this clonotype. The chain combines TRBV29-1 with TRBJ2-5; no firm D call. CDR3 length: 12 amino acids. The germline gives CDR1 SQVTM, CDR2 ANQGSEA. V lost 3 bases and J 5 bases, leaving 10 bases between the germline ends. The CDR3 spells CSVEYVGETQYF. As DNA, the CDR3 is TGCAGCGTTGAGTATGTAGGGGAGACCCAGTACTTC. Complete variable domain (other parts from reference TRBV29-1 and TRBJ2-5): SAVISQKPSRDICQRGTSLTIQCQVDSQVTMMFWYRQQPGQSLTLIATANQGSEATYESGFVIDKFPISRPNLTFSTLTVSNMSPEDSSIYLCSVEYVGETQYFGPGTRLLVL.

This clonotype was detected a few times. This sequence joins TRBV7-6 and TRBJ2-7; 9 bases align to TRBD1. The length of the CDR3 is 17 residues. Looked up from germline, CDR1 is SGHVS and CDR2 is FNYEAQ. The junction had 10 bases not matched to a gene; V was cut back by 1 base and J by 3 bases. The CDR3 nucleotides are TGTGCCAGCAGCTTAGGGGCTACCGGGACAGGGATCTACGAGCAGTACTTC. Translating gives CASSLGATGTGIYEQYF. The full variable domain, its missing parts supplied by reference TRBV7-6 and TRBJ2-7, is GAGVSQSPRYKVTKRGQDVALRCDPISGHVSLYWYRQALGQGPEFLTYFNYEAQQDKSGLPNDRFSAERPEGSISTLTIQRTEQRDSAMYRCASSLGATGTGIYEQYFGPGTRLTVT.

This clonotype was detected many times. The genes are TRBV4-2 and TRBJ2-7; the D gene is possibly TRBD2 (5 bases). CDR3 size: 14 residues. The germline V and J ends were trimmed by 1 base and 3 bases, with 10 bases remaining between them. In germline, CDR1 is LGHNA, CDR2 YNFKEQ. The CDR3 bases are TGTGCCAGCAGCCAAGCCGCGGGCAACTACGAGCAGTACTTC. This translates into CASSQAAGNYEQYF.

This clonotype was found many times. This CDR3 is CASKAGTNYEQYF. CDR3 bases: TGTGCCAGCAAGGCAGGGACTAACTACGAGCAGTACTTC. J is TRBJ2-7 and V is TRBV6-5; TRBD2 matches at 7 bases. Germline V gene sequence: CDR1 MNHEY, CDR2 SVGAGI. J gave up 3 bases and V 7 bases, and 6 bases lay outside the gene matches. This CDR3 contains 13 residues.

This clonotype was seen ten or more times. The chain carries TRBV3-1 and TRBJ2-1; unclear D gene. Trimming left V 1 base short and J 8 bases short, with 12 bases between. The germline V gene has CDR1 LGHDT and CDR2 YNNKEL (reference sequence). This CDR3 spans 14 amino acids. The CDR3 coding sequence is TGTGCCAGCAGCCAAGCCCGGACGGTACATGAGCAGTTCTTC. Protein sequence: CASSQARTVHEQFF.